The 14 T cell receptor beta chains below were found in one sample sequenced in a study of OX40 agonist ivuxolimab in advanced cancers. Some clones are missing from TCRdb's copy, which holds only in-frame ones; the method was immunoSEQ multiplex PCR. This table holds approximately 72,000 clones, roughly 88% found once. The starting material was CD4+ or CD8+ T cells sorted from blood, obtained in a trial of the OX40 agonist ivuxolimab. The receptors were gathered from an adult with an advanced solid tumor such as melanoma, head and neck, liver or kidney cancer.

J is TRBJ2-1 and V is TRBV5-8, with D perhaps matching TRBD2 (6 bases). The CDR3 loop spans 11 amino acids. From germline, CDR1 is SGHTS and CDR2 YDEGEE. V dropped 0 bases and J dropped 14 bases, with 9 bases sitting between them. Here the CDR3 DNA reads TGTGCCAGCAGCTTGGTCGGGGGAAAGTTCTTC. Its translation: CASSLVGGKFF.

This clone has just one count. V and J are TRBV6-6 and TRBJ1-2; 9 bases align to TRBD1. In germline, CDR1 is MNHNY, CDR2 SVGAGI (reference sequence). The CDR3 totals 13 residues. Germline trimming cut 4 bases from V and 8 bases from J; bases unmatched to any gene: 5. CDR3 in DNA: TGTGCCAGCAGTTCACAGGGGGCCGGAGGCTACACCTTC. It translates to CASSSQGAGGYTF.

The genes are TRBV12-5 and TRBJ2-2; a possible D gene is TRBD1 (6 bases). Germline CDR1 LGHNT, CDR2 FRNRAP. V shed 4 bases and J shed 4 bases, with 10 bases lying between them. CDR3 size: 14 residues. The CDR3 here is CASGSGQTTGELFF. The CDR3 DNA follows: TGTGCTAGTGGTTCTGGACAGACCACCGGGGAGCTGTTTTTT.

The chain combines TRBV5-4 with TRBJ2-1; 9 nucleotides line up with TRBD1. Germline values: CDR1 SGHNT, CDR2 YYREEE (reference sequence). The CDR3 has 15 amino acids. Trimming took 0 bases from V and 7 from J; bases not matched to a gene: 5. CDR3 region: CASSLGQGESNEQFF. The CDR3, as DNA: TGTGCCAGCAGCTTGGGACAGGGGGAGTCTAATGAGCAGTTCTTC. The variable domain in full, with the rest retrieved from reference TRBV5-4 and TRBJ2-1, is ETGVTQSPTHLIKTRGQQVTLRCSSQSGHNTVSWYQQALGQGPQFIFQYYREEENGRGNFPPRFSGLQFPNYSSELNVNALELDDSALYLCASSLGQGESNEQFFGPGTRLTVL.

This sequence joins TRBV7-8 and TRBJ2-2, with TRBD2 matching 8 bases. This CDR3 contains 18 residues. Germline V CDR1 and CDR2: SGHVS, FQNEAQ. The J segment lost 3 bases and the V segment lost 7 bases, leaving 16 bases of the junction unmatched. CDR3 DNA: TGTGCCAGCACCCCGTCCCCCTACGGGAGGGCCGACACCGGGGAGCTGTTTTTT. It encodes CASTPSPYGRADTGELFF.

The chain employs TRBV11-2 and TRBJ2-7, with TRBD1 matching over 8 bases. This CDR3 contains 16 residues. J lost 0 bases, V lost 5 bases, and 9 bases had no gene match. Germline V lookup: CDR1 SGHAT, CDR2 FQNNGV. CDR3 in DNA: TGTGCCAGCAGCCAAATCGGGACAGGTGGCTCCTACGAGCAGTACTTC. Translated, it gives CASSQIGTGGSYEQYF.

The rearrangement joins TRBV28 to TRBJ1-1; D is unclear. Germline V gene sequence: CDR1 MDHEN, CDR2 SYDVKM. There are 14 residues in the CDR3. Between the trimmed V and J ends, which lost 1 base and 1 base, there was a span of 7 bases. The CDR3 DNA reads TGTGCCAGCAGTTTATCTTTCGGGAACACTGAAGCTTTCTTT. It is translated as CASSLSFGNTEAFF.

The CDR3 protein is CASETGASGELFF. The CDR3 nucleotides are TGTGCCAGCGAGACAGGTGCAAGCGGGGAGCTGTTTTTT. This chain links TRBV5-4 with TRBJ2-2; tentatively, D is TRBD1 (6 bases). The CDR3 is 13 amino acids. Per the germline V gene, CDR1 is SGHNT and CDR2 is YYREEE (reference sequence). V lost 7 bases to trimming and J lost 7 bases, with 14 bases between them.

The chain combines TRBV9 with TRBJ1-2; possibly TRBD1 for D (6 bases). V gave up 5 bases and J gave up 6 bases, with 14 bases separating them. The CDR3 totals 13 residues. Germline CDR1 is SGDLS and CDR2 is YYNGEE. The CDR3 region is CASRGGAAHGYTF. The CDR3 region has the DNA TGTGCCAGCAGGGGGGGGGCCGCCCATGGCTACACCTTC. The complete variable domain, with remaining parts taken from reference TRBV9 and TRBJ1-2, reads DSGVTQTPKHLITATGQRVTLRCSPRSGDLSVYWYQQSLDQGLQFLIQYYNGEERAKGNILERFSAQQFPDLHSELNLSSLELGDSALYFCASRGGAAHGYTFGSGTRLTVV.

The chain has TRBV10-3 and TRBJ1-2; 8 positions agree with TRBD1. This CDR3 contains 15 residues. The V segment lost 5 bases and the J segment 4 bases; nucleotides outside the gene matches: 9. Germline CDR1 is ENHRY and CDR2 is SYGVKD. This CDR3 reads CAISLDRAGIYGYTF. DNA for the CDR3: TGTGCCATCAGTCTGGACAGGGCTGGGATCTATGGCTACACCTTC.

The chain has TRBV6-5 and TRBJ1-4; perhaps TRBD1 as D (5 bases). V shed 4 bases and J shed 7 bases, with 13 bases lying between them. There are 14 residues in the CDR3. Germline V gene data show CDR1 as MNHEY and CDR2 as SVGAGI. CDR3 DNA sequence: TGTGCCAGCAGTTTTGGGGGAACCGGTGAAAAACTGTTTTTT. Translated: CASSFGGTGEKLFF.

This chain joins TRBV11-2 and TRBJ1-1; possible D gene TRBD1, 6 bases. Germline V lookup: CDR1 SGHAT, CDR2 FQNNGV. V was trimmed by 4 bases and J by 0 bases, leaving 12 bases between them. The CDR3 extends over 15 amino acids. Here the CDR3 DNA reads TGTGCCAGCAGCTCGGGGGCTAACATGAACACTGAAGCTTTCTTT. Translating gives CASSSGANMNTEAFF.

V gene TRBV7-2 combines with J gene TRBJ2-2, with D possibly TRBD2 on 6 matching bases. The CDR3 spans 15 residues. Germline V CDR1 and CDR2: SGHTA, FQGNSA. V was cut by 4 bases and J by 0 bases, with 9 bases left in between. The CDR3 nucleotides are TGTGCCAGCAGCTCCGCTAGCGCGAACACCGGGGAGCTGTTTTTT. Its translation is CASSSASANTGELFF.

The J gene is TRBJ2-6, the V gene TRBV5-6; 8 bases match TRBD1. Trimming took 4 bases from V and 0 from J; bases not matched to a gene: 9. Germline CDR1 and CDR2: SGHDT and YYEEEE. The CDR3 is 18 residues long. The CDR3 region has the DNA TGTGCCAGCAGCAGGCGGGACAGGAGACCCTCTGGGGCCAACGTCCTGACTTTC. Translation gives CASSRRDRRPSGANVLTF.